The 9 T cell receptor beta chains below all came from one sample that was sequenced in a study of identifying expanded T cells in peripheral blood. The repertoire was sequenced with immunoSEQ multiplex PCR; TCRdb's copy has only in-frame clones and lacks some. The sample consists of around 82,000 clones, roughly 89% of them appearing once. Sample: blood. These receptors originate from a person aged 18 to 70 in good health.

This chain connects TRBV18 to TRBJ2-1; 12 bases are shared with TRBD2. Germline loops: CDR1 KGHSH, CDR2 LQKENI. The CDR3 spans 14 residues. Unmatched junction bases numbered 8, after V lost 10 bases and J lost 7 bases. The CDR3 nucleotides read TGTGCCACCTCGGGACTAGCGGGCTATAATGAGCAGTTCTTC. Encoded protein: CATSGLAGYNEQFF.

The CDR3 reads CASSLRGAYNEQFF. Here the CDR3 DNA reads TGTGCCAGCAGCTTGAGGGGGGCCTACAATGAGCAGTTCTTC. The chain recombines TRBV5-8 with TRBJ2-1; D may be TRBD1 or TRBD2 (6 bases each). Trimming left V 1 base short and J 2 bases short, with 7 bases between. This CDR3 spans 14 amino acids. The germline V gene has CDR1 SGHTS and CDR2 YDEGEE.

This chain joins TRBV6-5 and TRBJ2-1; the match to TRBD2 covers 10 bases. The V segment lost 6 bases and the J segment 6 bases; nucleotides outside the gene matches: 8. Germline-derived CDR1 and CDR2 are MNHEY and SVGAGI. This CDR3 has 15 residues. The CDR3 loop reads CASRPGLAVSNEQFF. DNA for the CDR3: TGTGCCAGCAGACCCGGACTAGCGGTTTCCAATGAGCAGTTCTTC.

The V call is TRBV4-1, the J call TRBJ1-2, with D possibly being TRBD1 (6 bases). The CDR3 contains 15 residues. The germline V and J ends were trimmed by 0 bases and 2 bases, with 10 bases remaining between them. Germline-derived CDR1 and CDR2 are MGHRA and YSYEKL. CDR3 DNA: TGCGCCAGCAGCCAAGAGACAGGCCGAAACTATGGCTACACCTTC. Protein sequence: CASSQETGRNYGYTF.

This chain connects TRBV4-3 to TRBJ1-3; unclear D gene. The CDR3 has 15 residues. Trimming pared 0 bases from V and 2 bases from J, leaving 8 bases between. Germline values: CDR1 LGHNA, CDR2 YSLEER. The CDR3 here is CASSQDTSAGNTIYF. The CDR3 DNA follows: TGCGCCAGCAGCCAAGATACGAGTGCTGGAAACACCATATATTTT.

This chain joins TRBV7-9 and TRBJ1-1, with 8 bases fitting TRBD1. There are 17 residues in the CDR3. V dropped 1 base and J dropped 0; count of bases not matched to a gene: 7. Germline V gene lookup returns CDR1 SEHNR and CDR2 FQNEAQ (reference sequence). CDR3 sequence: CASSLGRGPLMNTEAFF. CDR3 bases: TGTGCCAGCAGCTTAGGCAGGGGGCCCCTCATGAACACTGAAGCTTTCTTT.

This sequence joins TRBV27 and TRBJ2-7; 9 positions agree with TRBD1. The CDR3 length is 15 residues. Trimming at V came to 4 bases and at J to 0 bases, leaving 4 bases not matched to a gene. Germline CDR1 reads MNHEY; CDR2 reads SMNVEV (reference sequence). CDR3 sequence reads: CASSSTGGASYEQYF. The CDR3, as DNA: TGTGCCAGCAGTTCCACAGGGGGCGCCTCCTACGAGCAGTACTTC.

This chain connects TRBV28 to TRBJ1-1, with D perhaps TRBD1 (5 bases). Germline V gene data show CDR1 as MDHEN and CDR2 as SYDVKM. The CDR3 runs to 14 residues. V was clipped by 6 bases and J by 5 bases, with 16 bases between them. The CDR3 DNA follows: TGTGCCAGCAGAAAAGAGGGGTCAAGGACTGAAGCTTTCTTT. This encodes CASRKEGSRTEAFF.

The chain recombines TRBV29-1 with TRBJ2-2; 7 bases align to TRBD1. The CDR3 length is 13 residues. V gave up 7 bases and J gave up 7 bases; unmatched junction bases: 9. CDR1 and CDR2 from the germline V gene are SQVTM and ANQGSEA. The CDR3 loop is CSALTGSNGELFF. Here the CDR3 DNA reads TGCAGCGCTTTGACAGGGAGTAACGGGGAGCTGTTTTTT.